The T cell receptor (beta chain) described here comes from a study of identical twins. TCRdb independently ran MiXCR on the 5' RACE reads; one entry per CDR3 protein. The sample yields about 530,000 distinct CDR3 sequences, about 15% seen once. CDR3 length: 15 amino acids. Trimming took 6 bases from V and 0 from J; bases not matched to a gene: 7. This clonotype has more than one count but fewer than ten. Its antigen remains unidentified. Broader study findings: Out-of-frame TCR alpha sharing in monozygotic twins exceeded recombination model predictions.

These sequences were also reported in another study, on yellow fever vaccine responses in identical twins.

The chain carries TRBV12-3 or TRBV12-4 and TRBJ1-2, with 7 bases that match TRBD1. Sequences were obtained from CD4+ T cells sorted from blood. The origin of this receptor is a woman aged 18 to 35 in good health. The CDR3 DNA reads as TGTGCCAGCAGGGACAGGACAGGACCTAACTATGGCTACACCTTC. This encodes CASRDRTGPNYGYTF.